This T cell receptor (beta chain) was sequenced in a study of blood T cells in healthy people across ages. This clonotype was observed once. What it binds is not known. Study-level points and caveats: Naive CD4+ cell counts and diversity both ran higher in long-lived than in aged donors.

CDR1 LGHNA and CDR2 YSLEER come from the germline V gene. V dropped 5 bases and J dropped 7; count of bases not matched to a gene: 26. The CDR3 loop spans 22 amino acids. A sample-barcoded 5' primer and a J-beta primer mix were used in a second PCR of about 7 to 12 cycles. TCRdb analysed the 5' RACE reads with MiXCR anew, one entry per CDR3 protein. The data show fewer than 800,000 distinct CDR3 sequences, more than 20% seen once. These data were likewise used in another study, on T cells of mothers and their children. According to that study: Persistent microchimeric T cell clones were not found at ~100 per million sensitivity.

The chain uses TRBV4-3 and TRBJ2-5, with 15 bases identical to TRBD2. The source is a boy aged 10-17 years in good health. The sequencing input was blood. CDR3 DNA sequence: TGCGCCAGCAGCAACGCCCTTCCGGGACTAGCGGGGGGCCCCCGAAGGGTTCCGACCCAGTACTTC. Residues: CASSNALPGLAGGPRRVPTQYF.